The subject of this entry is one T cell receptor (beta chain). This clone's antigen is unknown. From each donor, a roughly 2.5 ml peripheral blood sample was drawn into PAXgene tubes and stored at -80 degrees C. Without T cell sorting, total RNA was isolated from whole blood using the PAXgene blood miRNA kit on an automated QIAcube. Peripheral blood from monozygotic twin pairs concordant or discordant for inflammatory bowel disease was subjected to deep TCRalpha and TCRbeta repertoire profiling with unique molecular barcoding. For every twin pair, smoking habits were documented, and each individual was categorised as a current, former or never smoker. This record comes from a study of monozygotic twins with inflammatory bowel disease (dated by TCRdb to the late 2010s). Context from the whole study: The full study comprised around 28 monozygotic twin pairs: nine German pairs (four IBD-concordant, five IBD-discordant) and 19 IBD-discordant Danish pairs. Within discordant pairs, disease-associated traits were sought mainly by comparing IBD patients with their genetically identical healthy co-twins. Each individual had, on average, about 151 000 unique TCRalpha sequences and 181 000 unique TCRbeta sequences available for analysis.

Receptor libraries were prepared by 5' RACE. Preparation of each TCR library used approximately 3.5 ug of total RNA. For each sample, cDNA synthesis was carried out in eight separate reactions using SMARTScribe reverse transcriptase. During cDNA synthesis, unique molecular identifiers containing a 6-nucleotide sample barcode were introduced by template switching. Two nested PCRs of approximately 16 and 10 cycles amplified the TCRalpha and TCRbeta cDNA, and bead purification followed each PCR. Before amplification, the cDNA was both treated with uracil DNA-glycosylase and purified with the QIAquick PCR purification kit. The second PCR added Illumina TruSeq-compatible adapters along with sample-specific barcodes. TapeStation and Qubit were used to check library quality and concentration, and 5 to 5.5 ng of each library was pooled. Sequencing of the pooled libraries was done on an Illumina HiSeq2500 single-index Rapid Run using custom sequencing primers and 2 x 100 bp reads. Turning to the authors' computational methods: MiGEC version 1.2.6 was used for UMI-based consensus assembly, which corrected PCR and sequencing errors. MiXCR version 2.1.1 was used to carry out V(D)J alignment, clonotype assembly and CDR3 extraction. Gene usage, clonotype sharing and MAIT/NKT TCR abundance were normalised by analysing the top 1000, 10 000 and 20 000 clonotypes per sample. Diversity was computed as the inverse Simpson index with the vegan R package after downsampling to 27 000 UMIs. Paired Mann-Whitney U tests were applied to discordant twin pairs, with Benjamini-Hochberg correction for multiple testing. Following TCRdb reprocessing, every CDR3 protein sequence forms one entry, and DNA is not provided. These V and J calls rely on TCRdb rather than the paper's analysis. Per the sample table, the count is about 350,000 distinct CDR3 sequences. 2% to 2.5% of the sample goes to the ten largest clones.

Paper-wide results and their limitations: Because patients received different immunosuppressive treatments, the repertoires may have picked up extra background noise and variability between individuals. Distinction between different T cell subtypes could not be achieved in the analysis. TCRbeta repertoire diversity, by inverse Simpson index, was decreased in IBD patients compared with their healthy co-twins. The results gave no support for a single strong signal or clonotype linked to IBD. IBD patients shared fewer clonotypes with other individuals than healthy twins did, most markedly in patients showing signs of disease activity. Concordant and discordant twins showed no difference in repertoire similarity, possibly because of limited statistical power.

Counted from cysteine to phenylalanine, this CDR3 has 15 amino acids. Only the protein is on record. According to the germline V gene, CDR1 reads MDHEN and CDR2 reads SYDVKM. The sample consisted of blood. This TCR came from a human donor with ulcerative colitis or Crohn's disease, or a healthy co-twin of an affected twin (not recorded which). The chain uses TRBV28 and TRBJ2-4; lacking DNA, the TRBD1 call made by TCRdb goes unchecked. For the CDR3, the sequence is CASSLNRDRKNIQYF.